This entry lists 26 T cell receptor beta chains sequenced from one sample in a study of a mutant IDH1 vaccine in newly diagnosed glioma. No cognate antigen is known for these TCRs. The sample's time point: week 5, during vaccination. With topical imiquimod, each dose of the vaccine consisted of 300 ug of mutant IDH1 20-mer peptide. Assay used: immunoSEQ multiplex PCR; TCRdb lists only in-frame clones, some missing. The repertoire holds 40,000 to 55,000 clones, with over 75% as singletons. Sequences were derived from PBMCs, sampled from a glioma patient whose treatment included an IDH1 peptide vaccine. The receptors stem from a man aged 50 or older with glioma.

This clone has a handful of counts. CDR3 protein: CASSLGTDLETQYF. CDR3 nucleotide sequence: TGTGCCAGCAGTTTGGGGACAGATTTAGAGACCCAGTACTTC. V is TRBV27 and J is TRBJ2-5, with 7 nucleotides matching TRBD1. The CDR3 extends over 14 amino acids. V dropped 3 bases and J dropped 4; count of bases not matched to a gene: 5. The germline V gene has CDR1 MNHEY and CDR2 SMNVEV (reference sequence).

The chain couples TRBV30 to TRBJ1-6; D call uncertain. Per germline, CDR1 GTSNPN and CDR2 SVGIG (reference sequence). This CDR3 has 12 residues. Trimming cost V 0 bases and J 9 bases, with 6 bases left between them. CDR3 in DNA: TGTGCCTGGAGTGTAACCGCTTCACCCCTCCACTTT. As protein: CAWSVTASPLHF. Combining the CDR3 with reference TRBV30 and TRBJ1-6 gives the whole variable domain SQTIHQWPATLVQPVGSPLSLECTVEGTSNPNLYWYRQAAGRGLQLLFYSVGIGQISSEVPQNLSASRPQDRQFILSSKKLLLSDSGFYLCAWSVTASPLHFGNGTRLTVT.

This clone counts as medium-sized. The chain combines TRBV13 with TRBJ2-7; a possible D gene is TRBD1 (5 bases). Trimming stripped 5 bases from V and 7 bases from J, with 12 bases between. The CDR3 covers 12 residues. CDR1 is PRHDT, CDR2 FYEKMQ, per germline (reference sequence). CDR3 sequence reads: CASSAPPGEQYF. The CDR3 DNA is TGTGCCAGCAGCGCCCCGCCAGGGGAGCAGTACTTC.

V usage is TRBV27 and J usage is TRBJ1-1; D gene unclear. The CDR3 is 16 amino acids. Trimming pared 6 bases from V and 5 bases from J, leaving 22 bases between. Germline V lookup: CDR1 MNHEY, CDR2 SMNVEV (reference sequence). The CDR3 loop is CASSHESPRWRTEAFF. DNA for the CDR3: TGTGCCAGCAGCCACGAATCGCCTCGGTGGAGAACTGAAGCTTTCTTT.

The chain employs TRBV9 and TRBJ1-1, with 7 bases aligning to TRBD1. Germline CDR1 reads SGDLS; CDR2 reads YYNGEE. Germline trimming cut 1 base from V and 2 bases from J; bases unmatched to any gene: 5. The CDR3 length is 15 residues. The CDR3 sequence: CASSVSGTANTEAFF. For the CDR3, the DNA is TGTGCCAGCAGCGTATCTGGGACAGCCAACACTGAAGCTTTCTTT.

The chain recombines TRBV25-1 with TRBJ2-5; D remains ambiguous. V was clipped by 4 bases and J by 6 bases, with 15 bases between them. CDR3 size: 14 residues. Germline CDR1 and CDR2: MGHDK and SYGVNS. In DNA form, the CDR3 reads TGTGCCAGCAGTGTTCCCCACACCGTACAGACCCAGTACTTC. Encoded protein: CASSVPHTVQTQYF.

For the CDR3, the DNA is TGTGCCAGCAGCTTAGTAGGCGGGGGGGCATCCGGGGAGCTGTTTTTT. Amino acid sequence: CASSLVGGGASGELFF. This chain joins TRBV7-2 and TRBJ2-2; 9 nucleotides agree with TRBD2. V lost 1 base, J lost 6 bases, and 6 bases stayed unmatched. CDR1 and CDR2 from the germline V gene are SGHTA and FQGNSA. This CDR3 region has 16 residues.

V is TRBV15 and J is TRBJ1-2; the D gene is possibly TRBD1 (5 bases). CDR1 LNHNV and CDR2 YYDKDF come from the germline V gene (reference sequence). Trimming removed 0 bases at V and 11 bases at J, with 10 bases between. This CDR3 has 12 amino acids. CDR3 in amino acids: CATSRDEGEYTF. The CDR3 DNA follows: TGTGCCACCAGCAGAGATGAAGGGGAGTACACCTTC.

The J gene is TRBJ2-7, the V gene TRBV30; D is possibly TRBD1 (6 bases). Looked up from germline, CDR1 is GTSNPN and CDR2 is SVGIG (reference sequence). This CDR3 contains 12 residues. Deletions cut 3 bases from V and 2 bases from J, with 8 bases between. DNA for the CDR3: TGTGCCTGGAGCCAGGGGACCTACGAGCAGTACTTC. Protein product: CAWSQGTYEQYF. Combining the CDR3 with reference TRBV30 and TRBJ2-7 gives the whole variable domain SQTIHQWPATLVQPVGSPLSLECTVEGTSNPNLYWYRQAAGRGLQLLFYSVGIGQISSEVPQNLSASRPQDRQFILSSKKLLLSDSGFYLCAWSQGTYEQYFGPGTRLTVT.

The rearrangement joins TRBV6-1 to TRBJ1-1; 7 bases line up with TRBD1. From germline, CDR1 is MNHNS and CDR2 SASEGT. The CDR3 sequence is 19 residues long. The V gene end was trimmed by 0 bases and the J gene end by 1 base; junction bases not matched to a gene: 14. CDR3 coding DNA: TGTGCCAGCAGTGAAGCGGGGGGAGGGGGCCGGAACTGGAACACTGAAGCTTTCTTT. Protein product: CASSEAGGGGRNWNTEAFF.

J is TRBJ1-5 and V is TRBV10-3; the match to TRBD1 covers 8 bases. Germline CDR1 and CDR2: ENHRY and SYGVKD. The J segment lost 2 bases and the V segment lost 10 bases, leaving 13 bases of the junction unmatched. The CDR3 extends over 16 amino acids. CDR3 coding DNA: TGTGCCACAAGATCGAGGGAACAGGGGGGCAATCAGCCCCAGCATTTT. Translating it yields CATRSREQGGNQPQHF.

This clone appeared a single time. The gene calls are TRBV18 and TRBJ1-1; 7 bases are shared with TRBD1. Germline V gene lookup returns CDR1 KGHSH and CDR2 LQKENI. This CDR3 comprises 16 residues. Germline trimming cut 3 bases from V and 2 bases from J; bases unmatched to any gene: 9. Here the CDR3 reads CASSPRQGRSNTEAFF. CDR3 DNA: TGTGCCAGCTCACCGAGACAGGGTCGAAGTAACACTGAAGCTTTCTTT.

V gene TRBV5-1 combines with J gene TRBJ1-5, with unresolved D. V shed 0 bases and J shed 4 bases, with 5 bases lying between them. The CDR3 loop spans 13 amino acids. Germline-derived CDR1 and CDR2 are SGHRS and YFSETQ. CDR3 coding DNA: TGCGCCAGCAGCTTGGACCCTAATCAGCCCCAGCATTTT. As protein: CASSLDPNQPQHF.

V gene TRBV2 combines with J gene TRBJ2-7; a possible D gene is TRBD2 (6 bases). Trimming cost V 1 base and J 3 bases, with 10 bases left between them. The CDR3 length is 14 residues. Germline V lookup: CDR1 SNHLY, CDR2 FYNNEI. Here the CDR3 DNA reads TGTGCCAGCAGTGAAGGGCGGGGATACTACGAGCAGTACTTC. Amino acids: CASSEGRGYYEQYF. The full variable domain, completed using reference TRBV2 and TRBJ2-7, is EPEVTQTPSHQVTQMGQEVILRCVPISNHLYFYWYRQILGQKVEFLVSFYNNEISEKSEIFDDQFSVERPDGSNFTLKIRSTKLEDSAMYFCASSEGRGYYEQYFGPGTRLTVT.

This chain links TRBV7-9 with TRBJ1-4; TRBD1 might be the D (5 bases). V shed 3 bases and J shed 4 bases, with 15 bases lying between them. CDR3 length: 16 amino acids. Germline V gene lookup returns CDR1 SEHNR and CDR2 FQNEAQ (reference sequence). The CDR3 is CASSFLPGRRNEKLFF. DNA for the CDR3: TGTGCCAGCAGCTTTTTACCGGGACGGCGTAATGAAAAACTGTTTTTT.

This clone was seen a few times. This rearrangement joins TRBV11-3 to TRBJ2-1; D tentatively reads TRBD1 or TRBD2 (6 bases each). Trimming removed 3 bases from V and 7 bases from J, with 16 bases in between. From germline, CDR1 is SGHNT and CDR2 YENEEA. The CDR3 covers 15 residues. DNA for the CDR3: TGTGCCAGCAGCTTCCCGGGGGCTCGGGGTAATGAGCAGTTCTTC. This encodes CASSFPGARGNEQFF.

This clone is a singleton in its sample. V gene TRBV19 combines with J gene TRBJ1-1; D gene ambiguous. V lost 4 bases and J lost 3, with 0 bases in between. The V gene's germline CDR1 is LNHDA and CDR2 SQIVND (reference sequence). The CDR3 has 10 amino acids. CDR3 in amino acids: CASSNTEAFF. The CDR3 DNA reads as TGTGCCAGTAGTAACACTGAAGCTTTCTTT.

This clone was counted once. The chain joins TRBV4-3 to TRBJ1-1; D not resolved. With 1 base removed from V and 3 bases from J, the gap between germline ends came to 15 bases. The germline gives CDR1 LGHNA, CDR2 YSLEER. This CDR3 comprises 16 residues. The CDR3, as DNA: TGCGCCAGCAGCCAAGGGCAGGCTCCCATCGACACTGAAGCTTTCTTT. It translates to CASSQGQAPIDTEAFF.

The chain carries TRBV9 and TRBJ2-3, with no clear D. The CDR3 is 15 residues long. V was pared by 4 bases and J by 1 base, with 13 bases between. From germline, CDR1 is SGDLS and CDR2 YYNGEE. Here the CDR3 DNA reads TGTGCCAGCAGCCTAGACTCCGAGGGCACAGATACGCAGTATTTT. Its protein is CASSLDSEGTDTQYF.

The chain links TRBV4-3 to TRBJ2-1, with 8 bases that match TRBD1. From germline, CDR1 is LGHNA and CDR2 YSLEER. The CDR3 consists of 13 residues. The trim removed 3 bases at V and 9 bases at J, leaving 4 bases unmatched. CDR3 DNA: TGCGCCAGCAGCCAGGACAGGGCGACTGAGCAGTTCTTC. Translated, it gives CASSQDRATEQFF.

This clone was seen a few times. For the CDR3, the DNA is TGCGCCAGCAGCCCGGACAGGGGCTATGGCTACACCTTC. It codes for CASSPDRGYGYTF. This chain connects TRBV5-1 to TRBJ1-2, with 9 bases that match TRBD1. The length of the CDR3 is 13 residues. Trimming at V came to 4 bases and at J to 4 bases, leaving 2 bases not matched to a gene. CDR1 and CDR2 (germline): SGHRS, YFSETQ. Drawing the rest from reference TRBV5-1 and TRBJ1-2, the complete variable domain is KAGVTQTPRYLIKTRGQQVTLSCSPISGHRSVSWYQQTPGQGLQFLFEYFSETQRNKGNFPGRFSGRQFSNSRSEMNVSTLELGDSALYLCASSPDRGYGYTFGSGTRLTVV.

The chain joins TRBV9 to TRBJ2-7, with no clear D. In germline, CDR1 is SGDLS, CDR2 YYNGEE. The V end was cut by 0 bases, the J end by 5 bases, with 9 bases between. The CDR3 is 13 residues long. The CDR3 is CASSVDFRNEQYF. DNA for the CDR3: TGTGCCAGCAGCGTAGATTTCAGAAACGAGCAGTACTTC.

The genes are TRBV15 and TRBJ1-2, with 8 positions matching TRBD1. Germline values: CDR1 LNHNV, CDR2 YYDKDF (reference sequence). Losses at the gene ends were 1 base for V and 3 bases for J; bases not matched to a gene: 4. This CDR3 comprises 15 residues. The CDR3 sequence: CATSRVPDRDYGYTF. The DNA for the CDR3 is TGTGCCACCAGCAGAGTCCCGGACAGGGACTATGGCTACACCTTC.

The chain joins TRBV7-9 to TRBJ1-2; the match to TRBD1 covers 7 bases. CDR1 SEHNR and CDR2 FQNEAQ come from the germline V gene (reference sequence). V lost 1 base to trimming and J lost 7 bases; unmatched junction nucleotides: 9. The CDR3 has 15 amino acids. The CDR3 DNA sequence: TGTGCCAGCAGCTTAGACAGGGGCACCCGCACTGGCTACACCTTC. Residues: CASSLDRGTRTGYTF.

This CDR3 reads CATSRDRGSTEAFF. The CDR3 region has the DNA TGTGCCACCAGCAGAGACAGGGGATCCACTGAAGCTTTCTTT. J is TRBJ1-1 and V is TRBV15; D perhaps matches TRBD1 (6 bases). Germline-derived CDR1 and CDR2 are LNHNV and YYDKDF (reference sequence). Trimming removed 0 bases from V and 4 bases from J, with 9 bases in between. The CDR3 has 14 residues.

The chain joins TRBV6-4 to TRBJ1-6; maybe TRBD1 (5 bases). This CDR3 spans 14 amino acids. V gave up 2 bases and J gave up 7 bases, with 9 bases separating them. Germline loops: CDR1 MRHNA, CDR2 SNTAGT. The CDR3 DNA sequence: TGTGCCAGCAGTGACAGGGGAGGGAATTCACCCCTCCACTTT. Amino acids: CASSDRGGNSPLHF.